The rows below give T cell receptor beta chains drawn from one sample of a study of preoperative IRX-2 immunotherapy in early breast cancer. Generated by immunoSEQ multiplex PCR, the TCRdb table keeps only in-frame clones and is missing some. The sample gives 60,000 or so clones, approximately 94% of which show up once; about 1.8% is in the top ten. The sample was acquired from a patient treated with IRX-2 immunotherapy. These receptors originate from a human donor with breast cancer. Each CDR3 is given with its conserved first and last residue.

V	J	CDR3
TRBV4-2	TRBJ2-2	CASRPFRDTNTGELFF
TRBV25-1	TRBJ2-3	CASSWSRAGYLDTQYF
TRBV9	TRBJ1-1	CASSGLQGPTEAFF
TRBV7-2	TRBJ1-6	CASSSQGADNSPLHF
TRBV30	TRBJ2-7	CAWETGTSAYEQYF
TRBV6-5	TRBJ1-2	CATQRGKDYGYTF
TRBV7-2	TRBJ2-7	CASSSTGGFSYEQYF
TRBV7-9	TRBJ2-1	CASSPRAGGSYNEQFF
TRBV30	TRBJ2-5	CAWSYWETQYF
TRBV5-1	TRBJ2-2	CASSFRTKNTGELFF
TRBV6-6	TRBJ2-5	CASSYRGGGRETQYF
TRBV10-3	TRBJ2-2	CAISDNTGELFF